This T cell receptor (beta chain) was identified in a study of T cells after yellow fever vaccination. Via MiXCR, TCRdb re-called the 5' RACE reads, giving one row per CDR3 protein. The table includes fewer than 150,000 distinct CDR3 sequences, roughly 8% detected once. This clonotype was observed many times. With 6 bases removed from V and 11 bases from J, the gap between germline ends came to 17 bases. This CDR3 has 12 residues. The germline V gene has CDR1 DFQATT and CDR2 SNEGSKA (reference sequence). Material: CD4+ T cells sorted from PBMCs, obtained 5 days after the yellow fever booster vaccination. The chain links TRBV20-1 to TRBJ2-1, with D perhaps given as TRBD1 or TRBD2 (5 bases each). The receptor's source is a man younger than 40 who received the YFV17D yellow fever vaccine. The DNA for the CDR3 is TGCAGTGCGACCGGGACGACCCCGCAGCAGTTCTTC. This gives the protein CSATGTTPQQFF.